Below are 10 T cell receptor beta chains sequenced from a single sample in a study of T cells in Graves' hyperthyroidism and ophthalmopathy. The TCR beta CDR3 regions underwent amplification using RNA transcripts as the source. The primer set for the first-round RT-PCR of the TCR CDR3 was HTBI. TCRdb fed the multiplex PCR reads into MiXCR, producing one record per CDR3 protein. Of 500,000 to 600,000 distinct CDR3 sequences in the sample, more than 45% were seen once. Sequenced input: peripheral blood or thyroid tissue (not recorded which). The receptors here all came from an adult woman with Graves' disease, either hyperthyroidism or ophthalmopathy (not recorded which).

In DNA, the CDR3 is TGTGCCAGCAGCTCCGCCGAACAGGGGGCTGGAAACACCATATATTTT. Its translation: CASSSAEQGAGNTIYF. The rearrangement uses TRBV13 and TRBJ1-3; 8 bases are shared with TRBD1. V was pared by 4 bases and J by 2 bases, with 7 bases of the junction left unmatched. The CDR3 sequence is 16 residues long. The germline V gene has CDR1 PRHDT and CDR2 FYEKMQ (reference sequence).

This chain joins TRBV2 and TRBJ1-2, with 7 bases aligning to TRBD1. The germline CDR1 and CDR2 sequences are SNHLY and FYNNEI. CDR3 length: 11 residues. J gave up 8 bases and V 7 bases, and 4 bases lay outside the gene matches. The CDR3 nucleotides read TGTGCCAGCAATGGGGGACAGGGCTACACCTTC. Translated: CASNGGQGYTF.

This clonotype was counted a single time. CDR3 sequence: CASTTGGPETQYF. CDR3 bases: TGTGCCAGCACGACAGGGGGCCCAGAGACCCAGTACTTC. V and J are TRBV7-8 and TRBJ2-5; TRBD1 aligns across 10 bases. The CDR3 runs to 13 residues. Germline-derived CDR1 and CDR2 are SGHVS and FQNEAQ. With 7 bases clipped from V and 4 bases from J, the junction kept 3 bases outside the gene matches.

The V and J genes are TRBV5-1 and TRBJ1-6, with 7 bases matching TRBD1. The germline CDR1 and CDR2 sequences are SGHRS and YFSETQ. The CDR3 spans 14 residues. Germline trimming cut 1 base from V and 9 bases from J; bases unmatched to any gene: 4. The CDR3 bases are TGCGCCAGCAGCTTGAAGGGGGCAAGTTCACCCCTCCACTTT. The encoded protein is CASSLKGASSPLHF.

At least ten counts were recorded for this clonotype. The rearrangement joins TRBV5-1 to TRBJ2-7, with 11 nucleotides matching TRBD2. V shed 4 bases and J 5 bases; nucleotides not matched to a gene: 8. Looked up from germline, CDR1 is SGHRS and CDR2 is YFSETQ. The CDR3 runs 15 residues. Written as DNA, the CDR3 is TGCGCCAGCAGCGAGACTAGCGGGGTTGTCGACGAGCAGTACTTC. Protein sequence: CASSETSGVVDEQYF.

The rearrangement uses TRBV5-1 and TRBJ2-2, with 10 nucleotides matching TRBD1. The V gene's germline CDR1 is SGHRS and CDR2 YFSETQ. This CDR3 spans 14 amino acids. V was pared by 4 bases and J by 7 bases, with 4 bases of the junction left unmatched. The CDR3 DNA follows: TGCGCCAGCAGCGGGGACAGGGGCCTCGGGGAGCTGTTTTTT. This gives the protein CASSGDRGLGELFF.

This clonotype was seen at least ten times. The chain combines TRBV2 with TRBJ2-7; 9 bases line up with TRBD2. The CDR3 runs to 15 residues. V gave up 3 bases and J gave up 2 bases; unmatched junction bases: 5. Germline lookup yields CDR1 SNHLY and CDR2 FYNNEI. CDR3 in DNA: TGTGCCAGCAGTGAGGGGCCTAGCGGGACCTACGAGCAGTACTTC. Its protein product is CASSEGPSGTYEQYF.

V is TRBV9 and J is TRBJ2-7, with no clear D. In germline, CDR1 is SGDLS, CDR2 YYNGEE. The V end lost 0 bases, the J end lost 10 bases, and 14 bases lay between the germline ends. The CDR3 has 13 amino acids. CDR3 nucleotide sequence: TGTGCCAGCAGCGTAGATCTCCAGGCCGGTCAGTACTTC. As protein: CASSVDLQAGQYF.

This clonotype was recorded at least ten times. CDR3 in DNA: TGCGCCAGCAGCCCTGGACACAAAAATCAGCCCCAGCATTTT. Encoded protein: CASSPGHKNQPQHF. The chain uses TRBV5-1 and TRBJ1-5; TRBD1 is a possible D gene (5 bases). V lost 4 bases, J lost 4 bases, and 12 bases lay in between. This CDR3 contains 14 residues. Germline-derived CDR1 and CDR2 are SGHRS and YFSETQ.

There are many counts of this clonotype. The chain couples TRBV7-9 to TRBJ2-7; D is tentatively TRBD1 or TRBD2 (6 bases each). CDR1 and CDR2 (germline): SEHNR, FQNEAQ (reference sequence). V was cut by 0 bases and J by 3 bases, with 21 bases left in between. CDR3 length: 18 residues. This chain's CDR3 is CASSLASGAGQYYYEQYF. The CDR3 DNA is TGTGCCAGCAGCTTAGCTTCGGGGGCGGGCCAGTACTACTACGAGCAGTACTTC.